Each of the 17 T cell receptor beta chains below was sequenced from the same sample in a study of blood T cell repertoires in COVID-19. The assay was immunoSEQ multiplex PCR, and TCRdb's table has in-frame clones only and misses some. Among 3,500 to 4,000 clones listed, about 92% were seen once. The source material was peripheral blood. These receptors all come from a woman in her 70s with active COVID-19.

The chain links TRBV19 to TRBJ1-1; D is perhaps TRBD1 (5 bases). This CDR3 is 14 amino acids long. CDR1 and CDR2 (germline): LNHDA, SQIVND (reference sequence). V gave up 5 bases and J gave up 6 bases, with 16 bases separating them. In nucleotides, the CDR3 is TGTGCCAGTAGTGGTTCGGGGGGAAGCGCTGAAGCTTTCTTT. Translating it yields CASSGSGGSAEAFF.

V is TRBV5-1 and J is TRBJ1-5; D gene unclear. CDR3 length equals 13 residues. Germline CDR1 reads SGHRS; CDR2 reads YFSETQ. The V gene lost 4 bases and the J gene lost 4 bases, with 9 bases spanning the gap. The CDR3 DNA sequence: TGCGCCAGCAGCCCAGGAACAAATCAGCCCCAGCATTTT. It translates to CASSPGTNQPQHF.

V usage is TRBV10-3 and J usage is TRBJ1-6; the D is unclear. CDR3 length: 13 amino acids. Germline V gene sequence: CDR1 ENHRY, CDR2 SYGVKD. V lost 10 bases and J lost 0, with 7 bases in between. CDR3: CASKSSYNSPLHF. CDR3 DNA: TGTGCCAGCAAGAGCTCCTATAATTCACCCCTCCACTTT.

The V gene is TRBV7-2, the J gene TRBJ2-7; 7 bases are shared with TRBD1. The CDR3 contains 15 residues. Germline loops: CDR1 SGHTA, CDR2 FQGNSA. The ends lost 5 bases at V and 3 bases at J; junction bases unmatched: 10. As DNA, the CDR3 is TGTGCCAGCAGCCCTGCCTTCGGACAGGTCTACGAGCAGTACTTC. It translates to CASSPAFGQVYEQYF.

The chain joins TRBV5-4 to TRBJ2-7; 9 bases agree with TRBD1. Germline V CDR1 and CDR2: SGHNT, YYREEE (reference sequence). The J segment lost 2 bases and the V segment lost 4 bases, leaving 10 bases of the junction unmatched. The CDR3 is made up of 16 amino acids. CDR3 loop: CASSRGPDRGTYEQYF. The CDR3 DNA follows: TGTGCCAGCAGCCGGGGCCCTGACAGGGGGACCTACGAGCAGTACTTC.

This clone was found once. The chain couples TRBV5-1 to TRBJ1-1, with 7 bases that match TRBD1. In germline, CDR1 is SGHRS, CDR2 YFSETQ. V was clipped by 4 bases and J by 8 bases; unmatched bases: 5. The CDR3 is 12 amino acids. CDR3 residues: CASSPETGEAFF. The CDR3 nucleotides read TGCGCCAGCAGCCCCGAGACAGGGGAAGCTTTCTTT.

The genes are TRBV6-5 and TRBJ1-1, with D possibly matching TRBD1 (5 bases). The V gene's germline CDR1 is MNHEY and CDR2 SVGAGI. The CDR3 is made up of 14 amino acids. The V end lost 7 bases, the J end lost 0 bases, and 12 bases lay between the germline ends. DNA for the CDR3: TGTGCCAGCATACCCGACAGCCTGAACACTGAAGCTTTCTTT. Translating gives CASIPDSLNTEAFF.

The chain has TRBV6-1 and TRBJ1-6; unclear D gene. Germline V CDR1 and CDR2: MNHNS, SASEGT. The CDR3 has 15 amino acids. With 2 bases removed from V and 1 base from J, the gap between germline ends came to 6 bases. The CDR3 here is CASSEQDSYNSPLHF. In nucleotides, the CDR3 is TGTGCCAGCAGTGAACAGGATTCCTATAATTCACCCCTCCACTTT.

J is TRBJ2-7 and V is TRBV9; D ambiguous. CDR1 and CDR2 from the germline V gene are SGDLS and YYNGEE. The germline V and J ends were trimmed by 1 base and 3 bases, with 11 bases remaining between them. The CDR3 has 14 residues. The CDR3 sequence is CASSVNIADYEQYF. CDR3 in DNA: TGTGCCAGCAGCGTAAACATCGCAGACTACGAGCAGTACTTC.

This rearrangement joins TRBV24-1 to TRBJ1-1; 7 nucleotides line up with TRBD1. After removal of 4 bases from V and 6 bases from J, the junction contained 7 bases not matched to a gene. Per the germline V gene, CDR1 is KGHDR and CDR2 is SFDVKD. The length of the CDR3 is 14 residues. In DNA, the CDR3 is TGTGCCACCAGTGAAGCCACAGGGGACCCTGAAGCTTTCTTT. This codes for CATSEATGDPEAFF.

This CDR3 is CASSQDLLAGTAYNEQFF. The CDR3 bases are TGTGCCAGCAGTCAGGATCTGCTAGCCGGGACAGCTTACAATGAGCAGTTCTTC. The chain joins TRBV27 to TRBJ2-1; 7 bases map to TRBD1. V shed 5 bases and J 4 bases; nucleotides not matched to a gene: 17. The CDR3 contains 18 residues. Germline CDR1 is MNHEY and CDR2 is SMNVEV (reference sequence).

The chain combines TRBV9 with TRBJ2-2, with 7 bases that match TRBD2. The CDR3 extends over 14 amino acids. V gave up 4 bases and J gave up 6 bases; unmatched junction bases: 6. CDR1 and CDR2 from the germline V gene are SGDLS and YYNGEE. The CDR3 bases are TGTGCCAGCAGCTTAGGGACTACCCCCGGGGAGCTGTTTTTT. It translates to CASSLGTTPGELFF.

The rearrangement joins TRBV7-2 to TRBJ2-7; 9 bases match TRBD1. J lost 5 bases, V lost 5 bases, and 10 bases had no gene match. Germline V gene sequence: CDR1 SGHTA, CDR2 FQGNSA. The CDR3 has 15 residues. The CDR3 DNA reads as TGTGCCAGCAGCAAGCAACAGGGGGCTACTAACGAGCAGTACTTC. Protein: CASSKQQGATNEQYF.

V is TRBV7-9 and J is TRBJ2-1; 8 bases map to TRBD1. Germline V gives CDR1 SEHNR, CDR2 FQNEAQ (reference sequence). The J segment lost 10 bases and the V segment lost 5 bases, leaving 13 bases of the junction unmatched. CDR3 length: 15 amino acids. The CDR3 here is CASSLGQGPGREQFF. In DNA form, the CDR3 reads TGTGCCAGCAGCCTAGGACAGGGACCGGGTAGAGAGCAGTTCTTC.

This chain uses TRBV4-2 with TRBJ1-4; 9 bases agree with TRBD1. CDR1 and CDR2 (germline): LGHNA, YNFKEQ. V was clipped by 4 bases and J by 6 bases; unmatched bases: 3. CDR3 length equals 14 residues. Here the CDR3 DNA reads TGTGCCAGCAGCCCGGGACAGGGAGATGAAAAACTGTTTTTT. Protein: CASSPGQGDEKLFF.

This clone has only a few counts. This chain connects TRBV25-1 to TRBJ2-1, with 9 bases that match TRBD2. Trimming took 1 base from V and 5 from J; bases not matched to a gene: 9. CDR3 size: 17 residues. The germline CDR1 and CDR2 sequences are MGHDK and SYGVNS. The DNA for the CDR3 is TGTGCCAGCAGTGAATCCCCAGCGGGGGGCGTAAACAATGAGCAGTTCTTC. Protein sequence: CASSESPAGGVNNEQFF.

The genes are TRBV6-5 and TRBJ2-7; 8 bases match TRBD1. Germline CDR1 MNHEY, CDR2 SVGAGI. The CDR3 spans 16 residues. V lost 0 bases and J lost 3; bases outside the gene matches: 7. The CDR3 sequence: CASSYSSGRGLYEQYF. The DNA of the CDR3 is TGTGCCAGCAGTTACTCGAGTGGCAGGGGGCTCTACGAGCAGTACTTC.